This T cell receptor (beta chain) was sequenced in a study of T cells in Graves' hyperthyroidism and ophthalmopathy (dated by TCRdb to between 2019 and 2020). Some background on the complete study: Peripheral blood was sampled at the time of initial diagnosis, prior to any treatment. The paper describes TCR Vbeta CDR3 sequencing of roughly 130 peripheral blood samples, made up of roughly 45 ophthalmopathy patients, roughly 72 hyperthyroidism patients and about 17 progressor patients. TCR V-J signatures able to tell the groups apart were searched for in a discovery cohort of 100 patients, of whom around 43 had Graves' ophthalmopathy and more than 55 had stable Graves' hyperthyroidism. After blood sampling, hyperthyroidism patients were treated with methimazole at a starting dose of 30 mg daily, and ophthalmopathy patients were treated with high-dose intravenous methylprednisolone. The study also compared thyroid tissue and blood T-cell repertoires from a handful of Graves' hyperthyroidism patients. The 100 discovery patients were randomly divided into training and test sets at a 7:3 ratio. Prospective prediction of ophthalmopathy was tested in an independent validation cohort consisting of roughly 20 hyperthyroidism patients and some 17 patients who later progressed to ophthalmopathy. The full study reports these points: Sample size was not statistically predetermined, and investigators were not blinded to group allocation. Most expanded thyroid clonotypes (frequency above 0.001) were also detected in blood, suggesting blood repertoires may reflect thyroid immune responses. In validation, progression to ophthalmopathy was predicted by the model with 55% to 71% sensitivity and roughly 72% specificity, a median of roughly 6.4 months before onset. A model built on a 13 V-J signature distinguished ophthalmopathy from stable hyperthyroidism, reaching 87.88% sensitivity and about 81% specificity in cross-validation and 80%/75% in testing.

This clonotype came up many times. Its antigen is still unknown. Base-call qualities are not available, and no considerably larger clone is one nucleotide away. TCR beta CDR3 regions were amplified from RNA transcripts. A first-round RT-PCR of the TCR CDR3 used the HTBI primer set with the Qiagen OneStep RT-PCR kit. A second multiplex PCR round built the libraries, followed by size selection and purification. Sequencing of the libraries was done on an Illumina HiSeq2000 using paired-end 100 bp reads. As for how the authors treated the data: SOAPnuke was used to process the raw data, throwing out any read that contained adapters or uncalled bases, had a mean Phred below 15, or lacked an exact constant-primer or identifier match. COPE v1.2.5 was used to merge high-quality paired reads, and clonotypes were defined as unique nucleotide sequences. MiTCR v1.1 was used to align clonotypes to the IMGT TRBV, TRBD and TRBJ reference segments. Analysis was restricted to V-J combinations with a frequency above 0.0001, which covered just over 98% of repertoires. The TCS score was defined as F50 (clonal expansion) divided by E x V (chaos), with BLOSUM62-based TCRdist calculated between CDR3 peptides within each V-J. Welch's t-statistics and random forest reduced around 510 V-J features to 13, which were used in a naive Bayes classifier (R e1071). TCRdb redid the processing of the public reads, applying fastp at Q25 and MiXCR, and retained in-frame beta chains. CDR3 protein sequences are deduplicated, and each keeps its most common genes and DNA. These V and J calls derive from TCRdb rather than the authors' analysis. The sample yields about 290,000 distinct CDR3 sequences; roughly 20% were counted once. The ten most abundant clones make up roughly 39% of the sample.

From its cysteine to its phenylalanine, the CDR3 spans 16 amino acids. Solely the CDR3 DNA is kept, with 48 bases framed from the first base. V and J are trimmed by 7 bases and 3 bases, and the gene matches miss 10 bases of the junction. Ophthalmopathy patients had moderately to severely active disease, with a Clinical Activity Score of 3 or more, a NOSPECS grade of 4 or more, and a disease duration of less than 3 months. The study excluded patients with uncontrolled infections, other autoimmune diseases, pregnancy or lactation. Diagnoses were based on clinical symptoms, serum thyroxine and TRAb, thyroid ultrasound and orbital computed tomography. Ficoll-Paque density gradient centrifugation was used to isolate PBMCs from about 10 ml of fresh peripheral blood. Total RNA was extracted with Trizol reagent, and quality was checked on an Agilent 2100 Bioanalyzer.

Sequenced: blood. In this chain, TRBV12-3 or TRBV12-4 is recombined with TRBJ1-4, and 8 bases in between align with TRBD1. This TCR derives from a man aged 45-65 years with Graves' ophthalmopathy. The DNA sequence is TGTGCCAGCACCCTGACGCAGACAGGGGCTAATGAAAAACTGTTTTTT. Protein translation: CASTLTQTGANEKLFF.